This T cell receptor (beta chain) derives from a study of siplizumab effects on memory and regulatory T cells. Germline-derived CDR1 and CDR2 are MDHEN and SYDVKM. CDR3 length equals 15 residues. V was pared by 3 bases and J by 5 bases, with 14 bases between. The table came from immunoSEQ multiplex PCR; TCRdb's copy has only in-frame clones and leaves some out. The repertoire holds tens of thousands of clones, roughly 96% seen once, with 0.031% in the top ten. Sequencing used naive CD4+ T cells sorted from blood. This chain uses TRBV28 with TRBJ1-5, with a possible D match to TRBD1 (5 bases). This clonotype was sampled from a human donor in good health. This CDR3 is CASSLLSGGDQPQHF. The CDR3 coding sequence is TGTGCCAGCAGTTTGTTGTCCGGAGGGGATCAGCCCCAGCATTTT.